These T cell receptor beta chains were read from a single sample in a study of CD8+ T cells in alopecia areata. This table comes from immunoSEQ multiplex PCR, and its TCRdb copy is limited to in-frame clones, with some not included. This table holds 90,000 to 150,000 clones, about 50% found once. The sample consisted of CD4+ T cells sorted from blood, taken at week 4, from a patient treated with tofacitinib. These receptors were obtained from a human donor with alopecia areata. Both conserved end residues are part of each CDR3. D genes are given only for firm matches. Size is omitted from some rows. Given values are once, few, many or a class for expanded clones.

clone size | D gene | J gene | V gene | CDR3 protein | CDR3 DNA
NA | NA | TRBJ2-3 | TRBV11-2 | CASSLLAVGRDLRDTQYF | TGTGCCAGCAGCCTCTTGGCGGTGGGCAGGGACCTGAGAGATACGCAGTATTTT
few | NA | TRBJ2-5 | TRBV6-5 | CASSWGPETQYF | TGTGCCAGCAGTTGGGGGCCAGAGACCCAGTACTTC
NA | NA | TRBJ2-3 | TRBV7-9 | CASSMGVQYTQYF | TGTGCCAGCAGCATGGGGGTGCAATATACGCAGTATTTT
few | NA | TRBJ1-3 | TRBV4-1 | CASSQLRGNTIYF | TGCGCCAGCAGCCAACTCAGGGGAAACACCATATATTTT
NA | TRBD1 | TRBJ1-6 | TRBV30 | CAWRTGVGDWNSPLHF | TGTGCCTGGAGGACAGGGGTAGGGGATTGGAATTCACCCCTCCACTTT
NA | TRBD2 | TRBJ2-3 | TRBV6-4 | CASSEAGGADTQYF | TGTGCCAGCAGTGAAGCGGGGGGAGCAGATACGCAGTATTTT
NA | NA | TRBJ1-2 | TRBV5-1 | CASSLAGSTQGYTF | TGCGCCAGCAGCTTGGCAGGGTCGACGCAAGGCTACACCTTC
NA | TRBD1 | TRBJ1-4 | TRBV6-5 | CASRTGTGNEKLFF | TGTGCCAGCAGGACCGGGACAGGGAATGAAAAACTGTTTTTT
NA | NA | TRBJ1-2 | TRBV11-2 | CASSLTGAGTNYGYTF | TGTGCCAGCAGCTTAACCGGGGCCGGGACTAACTATGGCTACACCTTC
NA | NA | TRBJ2-1 | TRBV19 | CASSQLASSYNEQFF | TGTGCCAGTAGTCAACTAGCATCGTCCTACAATGAGCAGTTCTTC
NA | NA | TRBJ2-2 | TRBV30 | CAWRPPGIHTGELFF | TGTGCCTGGAGGCCTCCAGGGATTCACACCGGGGAGCTGTTTTTT
NA | NA | TRBJ1-1 | TRBV30 | CAWSIRMNTEAFF | TGTGCCTGGAGTATTCGGATGAACACTGAAGCTTTCTTT
NA | NA | TRBJ1-1 | TRBV30 | CAWSVQGTTEAFF | TGTGCCTGGAGTGTACAGGGAACCACTGAAGCTTTCTTT
NA | TRBD1 | TRBJ2-3 | TRBV6-1 | CASSRDRAPTDTQYF | TGTGCCAGCAGCCGGGACAGGGCGCCCACAGATACGCAGTATTTT
NA | NA | TRBJ2-5 | TRBV29-1 | CSVEVASWKTQYF | TGCAGCGTTGAGGTGGCGTCCTGGAAGACCCAGTACTTC
few | NA | TRBJ1-4 | TRBV7-2 | CASSFSEKLFF | TGTGCCAGCAGCTTTAGTGAAAAACTGTTTTTT
once | NA | TRBJ1-5 | TRBV2 | CASVNHRDLPNQPQHF | TGTGCCAGCGTTAACCACCGGGACCTACCCAATCAGCCCCAGCATTTT
NA | TRBD1 | TRBJ1-4 | TRBV29-1 | CSAPGQGGEKLFF | TGCAGCGCACCGGGACAGGGAGGGGAAAAACTGTTTTTT
many | NA | TRBJ2-7 | TRBV5-1 | CASSLNVGSYEQYF | TGCGCCAGCAGCTTGAATGTGGGATCCTACGAGCAGTACTTC
few | NA | TRBJ1-3 | TRBV30 | CALRGPSSGNTIYF | TGTGCCTTGCGGGGACCGAGCTCTGGAAACACCATATATTTT
NA | NA | TRBJ1-3 | TRBV30 | CAWDRYRGSSGNTIYF | TGTGCCTGGGACAGATACCGGGGCTCGTCTGGAAACACCATATATTTT
NA | NA | TRBJ2-4 | TRBV27 | CASSLISGVKNIQYF | TGTGCCAGCAGTTTAATATCGGGAGTCAAAAACATTCAGTACTTC
few | NA | TRBJ1-6 | TRBV7-9 | CASSPGQTNSPLHF | TGTGCCAGCAGCCCAGGACAGACCAATTCACCCCTCCACTTT
NA | TRBD2 | TRBJ2-3 | TRBV29-1 | CSVARLAGGTDTQYF | TGCAGCGTTGCAAGGCTAGCGGGGGGCACAGATACGCAGTATTTT
NA | TRBD1 | TRBJ1-1 | TRBV5-1 | CASSLLGQANTEAFF | TGCGCCAGCAGCTTGCTGGGACAGGCGAACACTGAAGCTTTCTTT